The T cell receptor (beta chain) under discussion was sequenced for a study of blood T cell repertoires in COVID-19. Study details: Both acute and convalescent COVID-19 samples were obtained from the United States, Italy and Spain. Sample material is recorded as cDNA or gDNA derived from T cells, B-cell-depleted T cells, or PBMCs.

In the original analysis: For nucleated cells, counts were estimated from reference gene primer amplification. Using immunoSEQ multiplex PCR, the repertoire was profiled, and TCRdb retains in-frame clones only, with some absent. V and J calls and clone size come straight from that table; D and trimming were deduced from the DNA. The sample shows about 240,000 clones, 82% of them seen only once. The V end lost 5 bases, the J end lost 7 bases, and 9 bases lay between the germline ends. The CDR3 contains 13 residues. Germline CDR1 is SGHTA and CDR2 is FQGTGA. This chain links TRBV7-3 with TRBJ1-6, with D maybe TRBD1 (5 bases). The origin of this receptor is a woman in her sixties or seventies with active or convalescent COVID-19. The sample comprised peripheral blood. DNA for the CDR3: TGTGCCAGCAGCAAGGACATGAATTCACCCCTCCACTTT. Protein product: CASSKDMNSPLHF.